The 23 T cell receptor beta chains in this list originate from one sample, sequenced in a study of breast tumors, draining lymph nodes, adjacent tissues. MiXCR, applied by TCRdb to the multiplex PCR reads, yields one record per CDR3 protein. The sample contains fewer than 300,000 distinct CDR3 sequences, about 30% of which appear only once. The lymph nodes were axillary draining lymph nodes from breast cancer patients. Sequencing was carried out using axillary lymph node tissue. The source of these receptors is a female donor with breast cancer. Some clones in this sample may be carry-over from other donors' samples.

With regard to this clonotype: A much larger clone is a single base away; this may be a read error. The CDR3 region has the DNA TGTGCCAGCAGCGCGGAGGGAGTTTCCTACAATGGGCAGTTCTTC. Amino acids: CASSAEGVSYNGQFF. The genes are TRBV7-3 and TRBJ2-1, with D possibly TRBD2 on 6 matching bases. CDR1 SGHTA and CDR2 FQGTGA come from the germline V gene. This CDR3 contains 15 residues.

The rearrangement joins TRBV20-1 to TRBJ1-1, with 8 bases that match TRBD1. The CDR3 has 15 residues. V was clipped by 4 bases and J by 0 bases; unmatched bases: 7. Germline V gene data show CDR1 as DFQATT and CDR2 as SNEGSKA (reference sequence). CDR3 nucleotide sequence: TGCAGTGCTACCCAGGGGGCAAGGCTGAACACTGAAGCTTTCTTT. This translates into CSATQGARLNTEAFF.

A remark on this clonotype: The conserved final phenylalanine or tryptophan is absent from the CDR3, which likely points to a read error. CDR3 DNA: TGCAGTGCTAGACTAGCGGGAGTGGGTACGCAGTATTGC. Translating it yields CSARLAGVGTQYC. The V gene is TRBV20-1, the J gene TRBJ2-3; 10 bases match TRBD2. The CDR3 consists of 13 residues. V lost 2 bases to trimming and J lost 8 bases; unmatched junction nucleotides: 4. Germline CDR1 and CDR2: DFQATT and SNEGSKA (reference sequence).

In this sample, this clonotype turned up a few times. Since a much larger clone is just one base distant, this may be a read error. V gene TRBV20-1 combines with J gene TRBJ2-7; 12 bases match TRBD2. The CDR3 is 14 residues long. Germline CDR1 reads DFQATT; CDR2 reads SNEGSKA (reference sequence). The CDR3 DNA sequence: TGCAGTGCCGCGACTAGCGGGAGTTCCTCCGAGCAGTACTTC. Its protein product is CSAATSGSSSEQYF.

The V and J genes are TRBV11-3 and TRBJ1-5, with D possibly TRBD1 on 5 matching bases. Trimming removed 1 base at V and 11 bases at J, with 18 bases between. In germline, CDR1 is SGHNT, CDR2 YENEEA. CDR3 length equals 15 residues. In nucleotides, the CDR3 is TGTGCCAGCAGCTTAGGGGGGGGGACCCAAGAGACCCAGCATTTT. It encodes CASSLGGGTQETQHF.

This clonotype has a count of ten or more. The CDR3 coding sequence is TGTGCCAGCTCACCACCCCAGGGAAGAAGAGACCAGTACTTC. This translates into CASSPPQGRRDQYF. The chain couples TRBV18 to TRBJ2-5; a possible D gene is TRBD1 (5 bases). In germline, CDR1 is KGHSH, CDR2 LQKENI. V was shortened by 0 bases and J by 10 bases, with 15 bases between the two germline ends. The CDR3 runs 14 residues.

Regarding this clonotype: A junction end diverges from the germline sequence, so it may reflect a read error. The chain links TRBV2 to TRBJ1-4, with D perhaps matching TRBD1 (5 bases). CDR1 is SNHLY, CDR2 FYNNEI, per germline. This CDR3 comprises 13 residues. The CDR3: CASKYGTSEKLFF. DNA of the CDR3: TGTGCCAGCAAATACGGGACTAGTGAAAAACTGTTTTTT.

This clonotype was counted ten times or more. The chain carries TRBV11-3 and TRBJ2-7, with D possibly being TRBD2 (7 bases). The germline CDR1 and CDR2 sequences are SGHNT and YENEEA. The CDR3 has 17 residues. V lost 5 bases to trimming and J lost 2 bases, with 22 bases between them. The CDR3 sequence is CASSHRGGGVTPYEQYF. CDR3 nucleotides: TGTGCCAGCAGCCACCGGGGAGGGGGAGTCACCCCCTACGAGCAGTACTTC.

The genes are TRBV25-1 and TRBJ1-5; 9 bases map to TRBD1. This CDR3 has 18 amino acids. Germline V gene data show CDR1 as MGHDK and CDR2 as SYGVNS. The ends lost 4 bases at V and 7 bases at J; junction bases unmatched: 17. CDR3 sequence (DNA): TGTGCCAGCAGTGCTAGAGACCGGACAGGGGCAGGGAAACAGCCCCAGCATTTT. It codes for CASSARDRTGAGKQPQHF. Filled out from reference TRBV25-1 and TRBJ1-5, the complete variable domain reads EADIYQTPRYLVIGTGKKITLECSQTMGHDKMYWYQQDPGMELHLIHYSYGVNSTEKGDLSSESTVSRIRTEHFPLTLESARPSHTSQYLCASSARDRTGAGKQPQHFGDGTRLSIL.

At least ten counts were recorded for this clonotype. CDR3 amino acids: CASSPGGWGPSYEQYF. The CDR3 DNA follows: TGTGCCAGCAGCCCTGGCGGTTGGGGCCCTTCCTACGAGCAGTACTTC. The chain is built from TRBV5-5 and TRBJ2-7; D might be TRBD1 (5 bases). Trimming removed 4 bases at V and 1 base at J, with 18 bases between. CDR3 length: 16 residues. CDR1 is SGHKS, CDR2 YYEKEE, per germline (reference sequence). Together with reference TRBV5-5 and TRBJ2-7, the CDR3 gives the full variable domain: DAGVTQSPTHLIKTRGQQVTLRCSPISGHKSVSWYQQVLGQGPQFIFQYYEKEERGRGNFPDRFSARQFPNYSSELNVNALLLGDSALYLCASSPGGWGPSYEQYFGPGTRLTVT.

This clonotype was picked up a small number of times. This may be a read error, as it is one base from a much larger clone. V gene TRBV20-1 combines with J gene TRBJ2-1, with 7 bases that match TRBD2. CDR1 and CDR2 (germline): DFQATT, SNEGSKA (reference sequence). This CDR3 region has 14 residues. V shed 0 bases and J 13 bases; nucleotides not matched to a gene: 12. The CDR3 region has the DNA TGCAGTGCTAGAGATCCAAACGGCGGGACTAACCAGTTCTTC. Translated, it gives CSARDPNGGTNQFF.

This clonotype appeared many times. DNA for the CDR3: TGTGCCAGCATTCAGACTAGCGGGACGCTTTGGAGCGGGGAGCTGTTTTTT. Protein product: CASIQTSGTLWSGELFF. The rearrangement links TRBV6-6 to TRBJ2-2, with TRBD2 matching 11 bases. The CDR3 extends over 17 amino acids. The V gene end was trimmed by 7 bases and the J gene end by 7 bases; junction bases not matched to a gene: 14. Germline CDR1 MNHNY, CDR2 SVGAGI (reference sequence).

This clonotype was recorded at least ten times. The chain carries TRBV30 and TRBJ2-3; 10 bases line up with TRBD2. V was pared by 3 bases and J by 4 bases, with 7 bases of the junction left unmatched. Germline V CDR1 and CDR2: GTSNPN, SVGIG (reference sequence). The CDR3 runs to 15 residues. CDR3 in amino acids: CAWSVTSGKADTQYF. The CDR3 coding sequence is TGTGCCTGGAGCGTCACTAGCGGGAAAGCAGATACGCAGTATTTT.

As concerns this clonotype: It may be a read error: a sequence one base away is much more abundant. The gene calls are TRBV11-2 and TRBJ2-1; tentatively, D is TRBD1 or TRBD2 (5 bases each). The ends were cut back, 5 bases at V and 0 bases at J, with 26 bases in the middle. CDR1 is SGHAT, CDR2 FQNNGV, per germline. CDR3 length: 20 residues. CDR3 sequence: CASSRPRGPAARGSYNEQFF. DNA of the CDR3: TGTGCCAGCAGCCGACCCCGGGGACCAGCGGCGAGGGGCTCCTACAATGAGCAGTTCTTC. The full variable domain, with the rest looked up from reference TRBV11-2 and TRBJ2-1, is EAGVAQSPRYKIIEKRQSVAFWCNPISGHATLYWYQQILGQGPKLLIQFQNNGVVDDSQLPKDRFSAERLKGVDSTLKIQPAKLEDSAVYLCASSRPRGPAARGSYNEQFFGPGTRLTVL.

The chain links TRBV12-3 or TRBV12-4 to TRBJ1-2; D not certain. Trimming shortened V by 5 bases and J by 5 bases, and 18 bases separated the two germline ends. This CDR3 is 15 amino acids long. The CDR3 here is CASSPGLGETYGYTF. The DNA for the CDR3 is TGTGCCAGCAGTCCAGGACTGGGAGAGACGTATGGCTACACCTTC.

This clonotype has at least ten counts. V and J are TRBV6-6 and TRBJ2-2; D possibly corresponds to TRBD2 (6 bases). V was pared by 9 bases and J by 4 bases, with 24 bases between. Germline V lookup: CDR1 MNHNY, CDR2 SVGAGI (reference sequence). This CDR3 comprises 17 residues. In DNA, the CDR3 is TGTGCCAGTCTTCTAGCGCGCGGCGGGCCGGGCACCGGGGAGCTGTTTTTT. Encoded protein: CASLLARGGPGTGELFF.

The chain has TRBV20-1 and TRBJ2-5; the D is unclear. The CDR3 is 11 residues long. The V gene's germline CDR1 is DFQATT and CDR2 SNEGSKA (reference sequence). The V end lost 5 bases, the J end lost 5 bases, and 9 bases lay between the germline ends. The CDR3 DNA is TGCAGTGCTTCGTATGGGGAGACCCAGTACTTC. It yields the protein CSASYGETQYF.

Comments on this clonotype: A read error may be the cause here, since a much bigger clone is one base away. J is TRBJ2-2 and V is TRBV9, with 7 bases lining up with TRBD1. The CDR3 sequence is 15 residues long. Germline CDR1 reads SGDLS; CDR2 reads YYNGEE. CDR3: CASNSGQAGTRELFF. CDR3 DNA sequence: TGTGCCAGCAATTCAGGACAGGCTGGCACCAGGGAGCTGTTTTTT.

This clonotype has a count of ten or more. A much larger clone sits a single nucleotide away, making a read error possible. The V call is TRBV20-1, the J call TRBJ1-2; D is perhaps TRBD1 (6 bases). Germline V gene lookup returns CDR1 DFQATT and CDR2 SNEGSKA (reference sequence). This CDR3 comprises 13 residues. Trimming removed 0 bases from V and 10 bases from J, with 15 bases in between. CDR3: CSARDPGRGAYTF. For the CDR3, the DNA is TGCAGTGCTAGAGATCCAGGGAGGGGGGCCTACACCTTC.

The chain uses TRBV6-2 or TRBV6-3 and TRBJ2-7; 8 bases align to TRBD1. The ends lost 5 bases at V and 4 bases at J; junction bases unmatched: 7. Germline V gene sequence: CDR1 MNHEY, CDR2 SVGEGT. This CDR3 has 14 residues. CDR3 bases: TGTGCCAGCAGTCCCCGGACAGGGCTATACGAGCAGTACTTC. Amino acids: CASSPRTGLYEQYF.

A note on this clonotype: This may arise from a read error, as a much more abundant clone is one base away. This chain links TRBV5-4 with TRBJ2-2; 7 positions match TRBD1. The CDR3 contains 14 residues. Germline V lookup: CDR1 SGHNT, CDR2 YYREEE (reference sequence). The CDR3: CASSYRTGPGELSF. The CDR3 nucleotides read TGTGCCAGCAGCTACCGGACAGGCCCCGGGGAGCTGTCTTTT.

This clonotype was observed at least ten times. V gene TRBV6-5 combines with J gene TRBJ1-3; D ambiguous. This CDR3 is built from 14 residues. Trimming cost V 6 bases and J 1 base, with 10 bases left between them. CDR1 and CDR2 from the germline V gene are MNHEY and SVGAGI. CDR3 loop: CASRKTVSGNTIYF. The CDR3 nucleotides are TGTGCCAGCAGAAAAACAGTTTCTGGAAACACCATATATTTT.

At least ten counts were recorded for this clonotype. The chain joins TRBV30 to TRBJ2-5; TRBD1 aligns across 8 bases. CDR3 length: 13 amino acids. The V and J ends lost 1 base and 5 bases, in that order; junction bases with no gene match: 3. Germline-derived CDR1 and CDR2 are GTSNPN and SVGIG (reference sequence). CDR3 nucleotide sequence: TGTGCCTGGAGTGCAGGGGGCGAGGAGACCCAGTACTTC. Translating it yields CAWSAGGEETQYF.